This T cell receptor (beta chain) derives from a study of OX40 agonist ivuxolimab in advanced cancers. Findings of the study overall: The expanded peripheral T cells' antigen specificity was not determined. In general, CD8+ T cells held more expanded clones than CD4+ did, on average.

There are 15 residues in the CDR3. Germline V gene data show CDR1 as SGHDN and CDR2 as FVKESK. After removal of 2 bases from V and 0 bases from J, the junction contained 3 bases not matched to a gene. To note about this clone: Its target is unknown.

Profiled with immunoSEQ multiplex PCR; TCRdb holds only in-frame clones, not every one. This table has about 68,000 clones, around 90% appearing once. This receptor was identified in an adult with an advanced solid tumor such as melanoma, head and neck, liver or kidney cancer. Sample: CD4+ or CD8+ T cells sorted from blood, taken in a trial of the OX40 agonist ivuxolimab. The chain uses TRBV14 and TRBJ2-5; 7 bases line up with TRBD1. The CDR3 protein is CASSQLTGNQETQYF. CDR3 DNA sequence: TGTGCCAGCAGCCAACTGACAGGGAACCAAGAGACCCAGTACTTC. The whole variable domain, filled in from reference TRBV14 and TRBJ2-5, reads EAGVTQFPSHSVIEKGQTVTLRCDPISGHDNLYWYRRVMGKEIKFLLHFVKESKQDESGMPNNRFLAERTGGTYSTLKVQPAELEDSGVYFCASSQLTGNQETQYFGPGTRLLVL.